The text below deals with one TCR beta chain. How the authors handled the data: Amplifying reference gene primers gave estimates of nucleated cell counts. The method was immunoSEQ multiplex PCR; TCRdb's version includes in-frame clones alone and lacks a portion of them. V, J and clone size are taken as reported in that table, and D and trimming were inferred from the DNA itself. The data hold about 180,000 clones, with around four fifths observed a single time. The data belong to a study of blood T cell repertoires in COVID-19. Study-wide background: The United States, Italy and Spain provided the acute and convalescent COVID-19 samples. T cells, B-cell-depleted T cells, or PBMCs supplied cDNA or gDNA.

CDR1 is SGHAT and CDR2 is FQNNGV in the germline V gene. This CDR3 has 11 amino acids. V gave up 5 bases and J gave up 5 bases, with 5 bases separating them. Material for sequencing was peripheral blood. This chain links TRBV11-2 with TRBJ2-3; D unresolved. The source is a woman in her thirties or forties with COVID-19, enrolled during active disease. CDR3 amino acids: CASSQLDTQYF. The CDR3 DNA is TGTGCCAGCAGCCAGTTAGATACGCAGTATTTT.